The 4 T cell receptor beta chains reported below all come from one sample, sequenced in a study of graft-versus-host responses after intestinal transplantation. Clones were sequenced by immunoSEQ multiplex PCR, and TCRdb holds only the in-frame ones, with some missing. Of 12,000 to 15,000 clones detected, over 60% appear once; the ten largest clones hold 3% to 4.5%. Graft-derived tissue was subjected to processing to liberate intraepithelial and lamina propria lymphocytes. Sequences were derived from ileum tissue, sampled 27 days after intestinal transplant. Source of these receptors: a human patient who received an intestinal transplant, so some T cells may come from the graft donor.

The V gene is TRBV6-1, the J gene TRBJ1-5; no reliable D call. The CDR3 runs to 13 residues. The germline V gene encodes CDR1 MNHNS and CDR2 SASEGT. V shed 6 bases and J shed 7 bases, with 13 bases lying between them. Here the CDR3 reads CASSPGSWQPQHF. In DNA, the CDR3 is TGTGCCAGCAGCCCGGGATCGTGGCAGCCCCAGCATTTT.

This sequence joins TRBV7-9 and TRBJ1-3; D not certain. The V gene's germline CDR1 is SEHNR and CDR2 FQNEAQ (reference sequence). V was trimmed by 2 bases and J by 1 base, leaving 18 bases between them. The CDR3 is made up of 18 amino acids. This CDR3 reads CASSLHHLRRISGNTIYF. The CDR3 DNA follows: TGTGCCAGCAGCTTACACCATCTCCGGCGGATTTCTGGAAACACCATATATTTT.

This chain links TRBV6-6 with TRBJ1-1, with TRBD1 matching 7 bases. The J segment lost 0 bases and the V segment lost 5 bases, leaving 6 bases of the junction unmatched. This CDR3 contains 15 residues. In germline, CDR1 is MNHNY, CDR2 SVGAGI (reference sequence). The CDR3 sequence is CASSNKQGMNTEAFF. Here the CDR3 DNA reads TGTGCCAGCAGTAACAAACAGGGGATGAACACTGAAGCTTTCTTT.

The V gene is TRBV4-1, the J gene TRBJ1-3; tentative D call: TRBD1 (6 bases). V was shortened by 1 base and J by 3 bases, with 13 bases between the two germline ends. The CDR3 is 16 amino acids. Germline CDR1 and CDR2: MGHRA and YSYEKL. CDR3 protein: CASSQGDMGHGNTIYF. CDR3 DNA sequence: TGCGCCAGCAGCCAAGGGGATATGGGACATGGAAACACCATATATTTT.